The 13 T cell receptor beta chains below all came from one sample that was sequenced in a study of metastatic and nonmetastatic thyroid tumors. TCRdb re-clonotyped the PCR reads through MiXCR. The sample holds roughly 40,000 clones; roughly a sixth are singletons and the top ten take less than 4.5%. Among the patients, none had received any treatment before thyroid surgery. Sequenced material: blood. These receptors were obtained from a female donor with papillary thyroid cancer or a benign thyroid nodule (not recorded which). Some clones in this sample may be carry-over from other donors' samples.

This clone appeared many times. The chain joins TRBV9 to TRBJ2-1; 7 bases match TRBD2. The CDR3 is 17 residues long. The junction had 16 bases not matched to a gene; V was cut back by 3 bases and J by 7 bases. Germline V gene data show CDR1 as SGDLS and CDR2 as YYNGEE. The CDR3: CASSATGTARGVNEQFF. The CDR3 DNA follows: TGTGCCAGCAGCGCAACCGGGACGGCCCGGGGGGTGAATGAGCAGTTCTTC.

The CDR3 nucleotides are TGTGCCAGCAGTGCAAATAGCTGGATAGGCGAGCAGTACTTC. Protein: CASSANSWIGEQYF. V and J are TRBV6-1 and TRBJ2-7; D is unclear. CDR1 MNHNS and CDR2 SASEGT come from the germline V gene. Trimming pared 4 bases from V and 6 bases from J, leaving 16 bases between. This CDR3 contains 14 residues.

In its sample, this clone ranks as medium-sized (0.01 to 0.1%). The chain recombines TRBV6-5 with TRBJ1-2; TRBD1 aligns across 9 bases. The CDR3 spans 18 residues. Germline CDR1 and CDR2: MNHEY and SVGAGI. J lost 4 bases, V lost 2 bases, and 14 bases had no gene match. Here the CDR3 DNA reads TGTGCCAGCAGTTACCACGTACCTGGACAGGGGCGATCCTATGGCTACACCTTC. Its translation: CASSYHVPGQGRSYGYTF.

This clone was detected ten times or more. This chain uses TRBV11-1 with TRBJ2-2; tentative D call: TRBD1 (6 bases). Germline CDR1 SGHAT, CDR2 FQDESV (reference sequence). The CDR3 spans 12 residues. Trimming stripped 4 bases from V and 8 bases from J, with 8 bases between. In DNA form, the CDR3 reads TGTGCCAGCAGCTCAGGGGCGGGGGAGCTGTTTTTT. Translating gives CASSSGAGELFF.

This clone was seen at least ten times. The chain couples TRBV4-1 to TRBJ2-1, with 10 positions matching TRBD1. The CDR3 has 14 residues. The V gene's germline CDR1 is MGHRA and CDR2 YSYEKL. The J segment lost 12 bases and the V segment lost 4 bases, leaving 9 bases of the junction unmatched. CDR3 coding DNA: TGCGCCAGCAGCCCGGGACAGGGGAATTTTGGGCAGTTCTTC. Amino acid sequence: CASSPGQGNFGQFF.

This clone was found many times. V usage is TRBV29-1 and J usage is TRBJ2-3; D is unresolved. This CDR3 comprises 13 residues. Trimming cost V 4 bases and J 2 bases, with 10 bases left between them. Per the germline V gene, CDR1 is SQVTM and CDR2 is ANQGSEA. Here the CDR3 reads CSVGVQATDTQYF. CDR3 bases: TGCAGCGTTGGTGTGCAGGCCACAGATACGCAGTATTTT.

This clone was seen many times. The chain joins TRBV10-3 to TRBJ2-5; D gene uncertain. CDR1 is ENHRY, CDR2 SYGVKD, per germline. Trimming removed 4 bases at V and 5 bases at J, with 8 bases between. This CDR3 is 12 amino acids long. CDR3 DNA: TGTGCCATCAGTGCAAGTCGGGAGACCCAGTACTTC. This translates into CAISASRETQYF.

This clone has at least ten counts. V usage is TRBV18 and J usage is TRBJ1-4; no clear D. From germline, CDR1 is KGHSH and CDR2 LQKENI. V was trimmed by 5 bases and J by 3 bases, leaving 10 bases between them. The CDR3 is 14 amino acids. CDR3 loop: CASSSDGSNEKLFF. Written as DNA, the CDR3 is TGTGCCAGCTCATCGGACGGATCTAATGAAAAACTGTTTTTT.

This chain joins TRBV30 and TRBJ2-2; D unclear. Per the germline V gene, CDR1 is GTSNPN and CDR2 is SVGIG (reference sequence). Between the trimmed V and J ends, which lost 8 bases and 10 bases, there was a span of 8 bases. The CDR3 has 9 amino acids. This CDR3 is CAPRVELFF. CDR3 coding DNA: TGTGCCCCACGGGTGGAGCTGTTTTTT.

V usage is TRBV11-2 and J usage is TRBJ1-3; no definite D call. The CDR3 contains 13 residues. Germline V lookup: CDR1 SGHAT, CDR2 FQNNGV. V lost 0 bases to trimming and J lost 6 bases, with 6 bases between them. The DNA of the CDR3 is TGTGCCAGCAGCTTAGATATGCCAAACACCATATATTTT. Amino acid sequence: CASSLDMPNTIYF.

This clone was picked up many times. This chain joins TRBV3-1 and TRBJ1-1; D uncertain. Germline V gene data show CDR1 as LGHDT and CDR2 as YNNKEL (reference sequence). CDR3 length: 13 amino acids. The V end was cut by 6 bases, the J end by 8 bases, with 16 bases between. The CDR3 protein is CASSQRAQQEAFF. Written as DNA, the CDR3 is TGTGCCAGCAGTCAACGGGCGCAACAGGAAGCTTTCTTT.

Only a few counts were recorded for this clone. The junction does not match germline at one end; this may be a read error. The chain links TRBV24-1 to TRBJ2-3; D not resolved. CDR1 is KGHDR, CDR2 SFDVKD, per germline. The CDR3 covers 14 residues. The CDR3 loop reads CATIDFSVSDTQYF. In DNA, the CDR3 is TGTGCCACCATTGATTTCTCAGTGTCAGATACGCAGTATTTT.

This clone has at least ten counts. V usage is TRBV28 and J usage is TRBJ2-7; TRBD1 agrees at 7 bases. V lost 8 bases, J lost 0 bases, and 4 bases stayed unmatched. The CDR3 loop spans 13 amino acids. The germline CDR1 and CDR2 sequences are MDHEN and SYDVKM. CDR3 amino acids: CASLTGPSYEQYF. Written as DNA, the CDR3 is TGTGCCAGCTTGACAGGGCCCTCCTACGAGCAGTACTTC.